These T cell receptor beta chains were read from a single sample in a study of CD8 T cells in ankylosing spondylitis. TCRdb reprocessed the 5' RACE reads with MiXCR, giving one entry per CDR3 protein. The table records a few hundred thousand distinct CDR3 sequences, 15% to 20% of them present only once. The sequencing sample was made of blood, either unsorted or a sorted T cell fraction (not recorded which). Every receptor here comes from a male donor with ankylosing spondylitis or in good health (not recorded which). Both conserved end residues are part of each CDR3. A D gene is named only where the DNA matches it firmly. Clone size is stated in some rows and not others, as once, few, many or a class when expanded.

V gene	D gene	J gene	clone size	CDR3 DNA	CDR3 protein
TRBV13	NA	TRBJ2-5	NA	TGTGCCAGCAGCCTCCTGCGGGGGCCAGAGACCCAGTACTTC	CASSLLRGPETQYF
TRBV12-3/TRBV12-4	TRBD2	TRBJ2-1	many	TGTGCCAGCAGTTTGGTTAGCGGGAACTACAATGAGCAGTTCTTC	CASSLVSGNYNEQFF
TRBV9	NA	TRBJ2-2	NA	TGTGCCAGAAGCGTAGCCAGGGCCGGGGAGCTGTTTTTT	CARSVARAGELFF
TRBV15	NA	TRBJ2-5	NA	TGTGCCACCAGGGACCCGCCCGGAGAGACCCAGTACTTC	CATRDPPGETQYF
TRBV20-1	NA	TRBJ2-5	NA	TGCAGTGCTAGAGATGTTGATAGGACAGATAGAGAGACCCAGTACTTC	CSARDVDRTDRETQYF
TRBV29-1	TRBD2	TRBJ2-1	NA	TGCAGCGTTGAGGGGGGGACTAGCGTCTCCTACAATGAGCAGTTCTTC	CSVEGGTSVSYNEQFF
TRBV6-4	NA	TRBJ2-2	many	TGTGCCAGCAGTGCCTTCGGTGGAGGGGCCGGGGAGCTGTTTTTT	CASSAFGGGAGELFF
TRBV7-2	TRBD2	TRBJ2-1	many	TGTGCCATCCGAGGGGGACTAGAAAGCTCCTACAATGAGCAGTTCTTC	CAIRGGLESSYNEQFF
TRBV29-1	NA	TRBJ2-5	few	TGCAGCGTTCAAGTAGATCAGGGGCTGGAGACCCAGTACTTC	CSVQVDQGLETQYF
TRBV4-1	TRBD1	TRBJ2-7	few	TGCGCCAGCAGCCAAGAGTACAGGGGGCTGGCCTACGAGCAGTACTTC	CASSQEYRGLAYEQYF
TRBV28	TRBD1	TRBJ2-7	few	TGTGCCAGCATCAAAGAGACAGGGACCTACGAGCAGTACTTC	CASIKETGTYEQYF
TRBV12-3/TRBV12-4	TRBD2	TRBJ2-1	few	TGTGCCAGCACCATACTTCCGGTGGGACTAGAGCAGTTCTTC	CASTILPVGLEQFF
TRBV12-3/TRBV12-4	TRBD1	TRBJ1-1	few	TGTGCCAGCAGTTTAGCGCCCGAGGGGGCCAAAGCTTTCTTT	CASSLAPEGAKAFF
TRBV27	NA	TRBJ2-5	few	TGTGCCAGCAGTTTATGGGGGAACCGCCAAGAGACCCAGTACTTC	CASSLWGNRQETQYF
TRBV6-1	TRBD2	TRBJ2-3	many	TGTGCCAGCAGTGAACTAGCGGGAGGGCCAGATACGCAGTATTTT	CASSELAGGPDTQYF
TRBV4-1	TRBD1	TRBJ2-7	NA	TGCGCCAGCAGCCAACTTACGACAGGGGGCCAGGACGAGCAGTACTTC	CASSQLTTGGQDEQYF
TRBV7-9	NA	TRBJ2-7	few	TGTGCCAGCAGCTTAGCCGACAGTACCCTCTCCTACGAGCAGTACTTC	CASSLADSTLSYEQYF
TRBV24-1	TRBD2	TRBJ2-1	NA	TGTGCCACCAGTGATCCGCGGACTAGCGGGAGTTTGGAGCAGTTCTTC	CATSDPRTSGSLEQFF
TRBV7-9	TRBD2	TRBJ2-1	NA	TGTGCCAGCAGCTCGACTAGCGGGAGGCTCAATGAGCAGTTCTTC	CASSSTSGRLNEQFF
TRBV5-6	NA	TRBJ2-1	NA	TGTGCCAGGGGCCCCCCCCCGGACATGAGCTCCTACAATGAGCAGTTCTTC	CARGPPPDMSSYNEQFF
TRBV4-1	NA	TRBJ1-6	many	TGCGCCAGCGGAGGACAGACGGGAAATTCACCCCTCCACTTT	CASGGQTGNSPLHF
TRBV29-1	TRBD2	TRBJ2-1	few	TGCAGCGTTGAAATGGGCGGGAGGCCCTACAATGAGCAGTTCTTC	CSVEMGGRPYNEQFF
TRBV7-6	NA	TRBJ2-2	NA	TGTGCCAGCAGGGGAGAGGGGAAGGTCACCGGGGAGCTGTTTTTT	CASRGEGKVTGELFF
TRBV18	TRBD1	TRBJ2-3	few	TGTGCCAGCTCAGCCGACCGGGACAGGGGGACAGATACGCAGTATTTT	CASSADRDRGTDTQYF
TRBV12-3/TRBV12-4	NA	TRBJ1-2	NA	TGTGCCAGCAGTTTCGACCCGTCAGATGGCTACACCTTC	CASSFDPSDGYTF
TRBV4-1	NA	TRBJ2-4	many	TGCGCCAGCAGCCAGGGAAACATTCAGTACTTC	CASSQGNIQYF
TRBV27	NA	TRBJ2-2	NA	TGTGCCAGCAGTTTCAGAGGGGGTGACACCGGGGAGCTGTTTTTT	CASSFRGGDTGELFF
TRBV10-3	NA	TRBJ2-5	few	TGTGCCATCAGTGAGATCGGACTGGAGCCAGAGACCCAGTACTTC	CAISEIGLEPETQYF
TRBV9	TRBD1	TRBJ1-5	NA	TGTGCCAGCAGCGTTGGGACAGGGAACAATCAGCCCCAGCATTTT	CASSVGTGNNQPQHF
TRBV25-1	TRBD1	TRBJ2-5	NA	TGTGCCAGCTACAGGGGTTGGGAGACCCAGTACTTC	CASYRGWETQYF
TRBV20-1	NA	TRBJ2-5	NA	TGCAGTGCTGATACAGATACCCAGTACTTC	CSADTDTQYF
TRBV6-2/TRBV6-3	TRBD2	TRBJ2-3	NA	TGTGCCAGCAGTTACTGGCGGGACTACACAGATACGCAGTATTTT	CASSYWRDYTDTQYF
TRBV6-2/TRBV6-3	NA	TRBJ1-1	NA	TGTGCCAGCAGTTCATATGCGAACACTGAAGCTTTCTTT	CASSSYANTEAFF
TRBV12-3/TRBV12-4	TRBD2	TRBJ2-5	NA	TGTGCCAGCAGTTTAGCAGGGACTAGCGGAGAGACCCAGTACTTC	CASSLAGTSGETQYF
TRBV7-8	NA	TRBJ1-2	NA	TGTGCCAGCAGCTTAGGCCACGGCTTGTCCCAGCCTAGCGGCTACACCTTC	CASSLGHGLSQPSGYTF
TRBV29-1	NA	TRBJ1-1	NA	TGCAGCGTTGCCGGGCGGGCACAGGACGGCTATGAAGCTTTCTTT	CSVAGRAQDGYEAFF
TRBV29-1	TRBD2	TRBJ2-1	many	TGCAGCGTTGTCGGACTAGCGGCCTACAATGAGCAGTTCTTC	CSVVGLAAYNEQFF
TRBV28	NA	TRBJ2-7	few	TGTGCCAGCACTTCGGGGGCAGGTGAGGCTTACGAGCAGTACTTC	CASTSGAGEAYEQYF
TRBV27	NA	TRBJ1-1	few	TGTGCCAGCAGTGGGCCGACAGATAAAGGCCCTGAAGCTTTCTTT	CASSGPTDKGPEAFF
TRBV29-1	NA	TRBJ1-1	NA	TGCAGCGCCATAGCGGGTTTGGGGCAGAACACTGAAGCTTTCTTT	CSAIAGLGQNTEAFF
TRBV25-1	NA	TRBJ2-5	NA	TGTGCCAGCAGTGATCAGGGTATGGGGACCCAGTACTTC	CASSDQGMGTQYF
TRBV19	NA	TRBJ2-1	NA	TGTGCCAGTAGTATCTCGGCTAGCCTGAGCCTTTACAATGAGCAGTTCTTC	CASSISASLSLYNEQFF
TRBV12-3/TRBV12-4	NA	TRBJ1-3	few	TGTGCCAGCAGTTTATTTAGAGACACCATATATTTT	CASSLFRDTIYF
TRBV6-5	NA	TRBJ2-7	few	TGTGCCAGCAGTTTCAATGGTGAGCAGTACTTC	CASSFNGEQYF
TRBV20-1	NA	TRBJ1-1	many	TGCAGTGCTAGAGATTTTGTAGGGAACACTGAAGCTTTCTTT	CSARDFVGNTEAFF
TRBV11-2	NA	TRBJ2-1	few	TGTGCCAGCAGCTTAGTGGGGAGTCGGCAGTTCTTC	CASSLVGSRQFF
TRBV7-2	TRBD2	TRBJ2-7	NA	TGTGCCAGCAGCTTCCCTAGCGGAAGCTCCTACGAGCAGTACTTC	CASSFPSGSSYEQYF
TRBV4-1	TRBD1	TRBJ2-1	NA	TGCGCCAGCAGCCTTGGACAGGGTTTTCTATGGGAGCAGTTCTTC	CASSLGQGFLWEQFF
TRBV4-3	NA	TRBJ2-1	NA	TGCGCCAGCAGCCAAGATGGAGACAGATACTACAATGAGCAGTTCTTC	CASSQDGDRYYNEQFF
TRBV6-5	TRBD2	TRBJ2-1	few	TGTGCCAGCAGTTATGCGGGAGGTGGCAATGAGCAGTTCTTC	CASSYAGGGNEQFF
TRBV29-1	TRBD2	TRBJ2-7	NA	TGCAGCGTTGAGGGACTAGCGGAATTCTCCTACGAGCAGTACTTC	CSVEGLAEFSYEQYF
TRBV5-1	TRBD2	TRBJ2-3	NA	TGCGCCAGCAGCCCCCCGGTAGCGGGGATTACTAGCACAGATACGCAGTATTTT	CASSPPVAGITSTDTQYF